One and the same sample provided the 28 T cell receptor beta chains below, sequenced in a study of blood T cell repertoires in COVID-19. This table comes from immunoSEQ multiplex PCR, and its TCRdb copy is limited to in-frame clones, with some not included. Among roughly 330,000 clones listed, 75% to 90% were seen once. The sample taken for sequencing was PBMCs or T cells enriched from blood (not recorded which). Receptors originate from a man aged 30 to 39 who had recovered from COVID-19.

The chain combines TRBV2 with TRBJ1-3; D is ambiguous. CDR3 size: 14 residues. Germline V gene lookup returns CDR1 SNHLY and CDR2 FYNNEI. The ends were cut back, 6 bases at V and 4 bases at J, with 13 bases in the middle. The CDR3 DNA follows: TGTGCCAGCAGCGGGATGTTTGTCGGAAACACCATATATTTT. Translation: CASSGMFVGNTIYF.

The gene calls are TRBV11-2 and TRBJ2-7, with a possible D match to TRBD1 (5 bases). Germline V gene lookup returns CDR1 SGHAT and CDR2 FQNNGV. The CDR3 loop spans 14 amino acids. With 3 bases removed from V and 6 bases from J, the gap between germline ends came to 15 bases. CDR3 loop: CASSFSGQGGEQYF. In nucleotides, the CDR3 is TGTGCCAGCAGCTTCTCTGGCCAGGGTGGCGAGCAGTACTTC.

This rearrangement joins TRBV5-1 to TRBJ1-5; no firm D call. The CDR3 totals 14 residues. Trimming removed 2 bases from V and 2 bases from J, with 8 bases in between. In germline, CDR1 is SGHRS, CDR2 YFSETQ. CDR3 residues: CASSFEGGNQPQHF. In DNA form, the CDR3 reads TGCGCCAGCAGCTTTGAGGGCGGCAATCAGCCCCAGCATTTT.

This rearrangement joins TRBV6-1 to TRBJ1-2, with D unclear. V was clipped by 1 base and J by 4 bases, with 7 bases between them. Germline loops: CDR1 MNHNS, CDR2 SASEGT. The CDR3 is 13 amino acids. The CDR3 here is CASSEEAAYGYTF. CDR3 in DNA: TGTGCCAGCAGTGAAGAGGCGGCCTATGGCTACACCTTC.

This sequence joins TRBV7-9 and TRBJ1-6, with TRBD1 identical over 7 bases. The germline CDR1 and CDR2 sequences are SEHNR and FQNEAQ (reference sequence). V shed 4 bases and J 6 bases; nucleotides not matched to a gene: 9. CDR3 length equals 16 residues. CDR3 sequence: CASSSQQGQSNSPLHF. The CDR3 DNA reads as TGTGCCAGCAGCTCGCAACAGGGGCAGTCTAATTCACCCCTCCACTTT.

V usage is TRBV7-9 and J usage is TRBJ1-6; 10 bases match TRBD1. The CDR3 is 15 residues long. Germline-derived CDR1 and CDR2 are SEHNR and FQNEAQ (reference sequence). The ends lost 5 bases at V and 8 bases at J; junction bases unmatched: 6. CDR3 in DNA: TGTGCCAGCAGCCTAAGGACAGGGGGGCATTCACCCCTCCACTTT. This sequence encodes CASSLRTGGHSPLHF.

The chain has TRBV7-3 and TRBJ1-6; D uncertain. Germline V gives CDR1 SGHTA, CDR2 FQGTGA. The CDR3 has 15 amino acids. Trimming took 4 bases from V and 4 from J, leaving 11 bases between them. CDR3 amino acids: CASSSSGKYNSPLHF. CDR3 DNA sequence: TGTGCCAGCAGCTCCTCGGGGAAATATAATTCACCCCTCCACTTT.

The V gene is TRBV24-1, the J gene TRBJ2-5, with D possibly being TRBD2 (6 bases). Germline CDR1 KGHDR, CDR2 SFDVKD. The CDR3 is made up of 13 amino acids. The germline V and J ends were trimmed by 10 bases and 2 bases, with 13 bases remaining between them. The CDR3 reads CATSRREQETQYF. The CDR3 nucleotides are TGTGCCACTTCTCGGAGGGAGCAAGAGACCCAGTACTTC.

In DNA form, the CDR3 reads TGCGCCAGCAGCCAGGGTTCCTACGAGCAGTACTTC. This sequence encodes CASSQGSYEQYF. This chain links TRBV5-1 with TRBJ2-7, with D possibly matching TRBD1 (5 bases). V dropped 4 bases and J dropped 1 base, with 6 bases sitting between them. The CDR3 totals 12 residues. Per the germline V gene, CDR1 is SGHRS and CDR2 is YFSETQ.

The gene calls are TRBV28 and TRBJ1-6; D gene unclear. V lost 7 bases and J lost 6, with 7 bases in between. The CDR3 covers 12 residues. The germline V gene has CDR1 MDHEN and CDR2 SYDVKM. The CDR3 is CASNEINSPLHF. The CDR3 DNA is TGTGCCAGCAATGAGATTAATTCACCCCTCCACTTT. The full variable domain, completed using reference TRBV28 and TRBJ1-6, is DVKVTQSSRYLVKRTGEKVFLECVQDMDHENMFWYRQDPGLGLRLIYFSYDVKMKEKGDIPEGYSVSREKKERFSLILESASTNQTSMYLCASNEINSPLHFGNGTRLTVT.

The chain combines TRBV7-9 with TRBJ2-7; 9 nucleotides line up with TRBD1. The ends lost 4 bases at V and 3 bases at J; junction bases unmatched: 7. The CDR3 has 15 residues. Per the germline V gene, CDR1 is SEHNR and CDR2 is FQNEAQ (reference sequence). The CDR3 DNA follows: TGTGCCAGCAGCTCCGGGACAGGGACCTTCTACGAGCAGTACTTC. This codes for CASSSGTGTFYEQYF.

The chain has TRBV4-2 and TRBJ2-7, with 9 bases aligning to TRBD2. Trimming took 4 bases from V and 0 from J; bases not matched to a gene: 10. This CDR3 is 17 amino acids long. Germline-derived CDR1 and CDR2 are LGHNA and YNFKEQ. The CDR3 region is CASSPLAGPTLSYEQYF. CDR3 sequence (DNA): TGTGCCAGCAGCCCGCTAGCGGGGCCGACTCTCTCCTACGAGCAGTACTTC.

Here the CDR3 reads CASSLSLGTEAFF. CDR3 coding DNA: TGTGCCAGCAGCTTATCCCTAGGCACTGAAGCTTTCTTT. The chain carries TRBV7-8 and TRBJ1-1; no reliable D call. The germline CDR1 and CDR2 sequences are SGHVS and FQNEAQ. CDR3 length: 13 residues. Deletions cut 2 bases from V and 4 bases from J, with 8 bases between.

The J gene is TRBJ2-4, the V gene TRBV13, with 7 bases lining up with TRBD2. CDR1 and CDR2 (germline): PRHDT, FYEKMQ (reference sequence). V dropped 2 bases and J dropped 11; count of bases not matched to a gene: 6. The CDR3 runs 13 residues. Here the CDR3 DNA reads TGTGCCAGCAGCTTAAGCGGGGTTCGGGTTCAGTACTTC. It is translated as CASSLSGVRVQYF.

This rearrangement joins TRBV5-6 to TRBJ2-7, with D possibly being TRBD2 (7 bases). CDR3 length: 14 amino acids. From germline, CDR1 is SGHDT and CDR2 YYEEEE. V gave up 4 bases and J gave up 5 bases, with 16 bases separating them. In DNA form, the CDR3 reads TGTGCCAGCAGCCCGGGGGGCCTGGGCCACGAGCAGTACTTC. It codes for CASSPGGLGHEQYF.

The chain combines TRBV7-7 with TRBJ2-5; the match to TRBD1 covers 7 bases. Germline CDR1 reads SSHAT; CDR2 reads FNYEAQ (reference sequence). The J segment lost 5 bases and the V segment lost 5 bases, leaving 5 bases of the junction unmatched. The CDR3 loop spans 13 amino acids. CDR3: CASSPTGYETQYF. DNA for the CDR3: TGTGCCAGCAGCCCGACAGGGTATGAGACCCAGTACTTC.

This clone was counted between two and nine times. The chain has TRBV6-5 and TRBJ2-7; tentatively, D is TRBD1 (6 bases). Germline loops: CDR1 MNHEY, CDR2 SVGAGI. The CDR3 sequence is 14 residues long. Trimming cost V 5 bases and J 0 bases, with 11 bases left between them. The CDR3 nucleotides are TGTGCCAGCAGTCGGACAGCCAGCTCCTACGAGCAGTACTTC. Its protein product is CASSRTASSYEQYF.

The chain carries TRBV28 and TRBJ1-2; possibly TRBD1 for D (6 bases). The CDR3 is made up of 16 amino acids. V lost 1 base and J lost 2, with 14 bases in between. Germline V CDR1 and CDR2: MDHEN, SYDVKM. The CDR3 region is CASSLLGQTGNYGYTF. For the CDR3, the DNA is TGTGCCAGCAGTTTATTGGGACAAACGGGGAACTATGGCTACACCTTC.

The chain uses TRBV27 and TRBJ2-7; tentative D call: TRBD1 (6 bases). Looked up from germline, CDR1 is MNHEY and CDR2 is SMNVEV (reference sequence). The CDR3 length is 17 residues. V was clipped by 0 bases and J by 5 bases, with 20 bases between them. CDR3 nucleotide sequence: TGTGCCAGCAGTTTATCAGCCCCCACAGGGCCCCCGGACGAGCAGTACTTC. This sequence encodes CASSLSAPTGPPDEQYF.

The genes are TRBV2 and TRBJ1-2; 8 nucleotides line up with TRBD1. The CDR3 totals 15 residues. Germline V lookup: CDR1 SNHLY, CDR2 FYNNEI. The junction had 8 bases not matched to a gene; V was cut back by 4 bases and J by 4 bases. CDR3 in amino acids: CASSVEQGVPYGYTF. CDR3 nucleotide sequence: TGTGCCAGCAGTGTCGAACAGGGGGTGCCCTATGGCTACACCTTC.

This sequence joins TRBV19 and TRBJ1-4; tentative D call: TRBD1 (5 bases). The germline gives CDR1 LNHDA, CDR2 SQIVND (reference sequence). V lost 1 base, J lost 5 bases, and 11 bases lay in between. CDR3 length: 15 residues. This CDR3 is CASSIGRGWNEKLFF. The CDR3 DNA follows: TGTGCCAGTAGTATAGGAAGGGGCTGGAATGAAAAACTGTTTTTT.

V usage is TRBV28 and J usage is TRBJ2-5, with a possible D match to TRBD1 (6 bases). The CDR3 extends over 15 amino acids. The germline CDR1 and CDR2 sequences are MDHEN and SYDVKM. Trimming left V 5 bases short and J 1 base short, with 14 bases between. The CDR3 sequence: CASSGRGKGQETQYF. The CDR3 nucleotides read TGTGCCAGCAGTGGAAGGGGGAAGGGCCAAGAGACCCAGTACTTC.

The chain couples TRBV19 to TRBJ2-7; D perhaps matches TRBD1 (6 bases). CDR3 length: 13 amino acids. V was cut by 4 bases and J by 12 bases, with 19 bases left in between. CDR1 is LNHDA and CDR2 is SQIVND in the germline V gene (reference sequence). The CDR3 nucleotides are TGTGCCAGTAGTACCATACGACAGGAATCTCGGTACTTC. This gives the protein CASSTIRQESRYF.

The V call is TRBV7-2, the J call TRBJ2-7; TRBD1 is a possible D gene (6 bases). Germline CDR1 SGHTA, CDR2 FQGNSA. The CDR3 runs 16 residues. The V end was cut by 3 bases, the J end by 3 bases, with 18 bases between. In DNA, the CDR3 is TGTGCCAGCAGCTTGGGTACCGGGACAAAAATCTACGAGCAGTACTTC. Translation gives CASSLGTGTKIYEQYF.

V usage is TRBV7-9 and J usage is TRBJ2-7, with 8 bases that match TRBD1. With V trimmed by 5 bases and J by 12 bases, 6 bases remained unmatched. CDR1 is SEHNR, CDR2 FQNEAQ, per germline (reference sequence). The CDR3 length is 11 residues. The CDR3 spells CASSLGTGTYF. In DNA form, the CDR3 reads TGTGCCAGCAGCCTAGGGACAGGAACGTACTTC.

This chain connects TRBV19 to TRBJ2-2, with D possibly TRBD1 on 5 matching bases. Per the germline V gene, CDR1 is LNHDA and CDR2 is SQIVND (reference sequence). The V end lost 6 bases, the J end lost 3 bases, and 11 bases lay between the germline ends. CDR3 length: 14 residues. CDR3 sequence (DNA): TGTGCCAGTAGCTCAGGGTGGGACACCGGGGAGCTGTTTTTT. Protein: CASSSGWDTGELFF.

The chain's CDR3 is CASSSGQLNQPQHF. Written as DNA, the CDR3 is TGTGCCAGCAGTTCGGGACAGTTAAATCAGCCCCAGCATTTT. The J gene is TRBJ1-5, the V gene TRBV2; the match to TRBD1 covers 7 bases. Per germline, CDR1 SNHLY and CDR2 FYNNEI. This CDR3 has 14 residues. V was pared by 5 bases and J by 4 bases, with 5 bases of the junction left unmatched. The entire variable domain, with the rest obtained from reference TRBV2 and TRBJ1-5, is as follows: EPEVTQTPSHQVTQMGQEVILRCVPISNHLYFYWYRQILGQKVEFLVSFYNNEISEKSEIFDDQFSVERPDGSNFTLKIRSTKLEDSAMYFCASSSGQLNQPQHFGDGTRLSIL.

The chain couples TRBV28 to TRBJ1-5; D gene uncertain. The CDR3 has 12 amino acids. V was shortened by 6 bases and J by 0 bases, with 3 bases between the two germline ends. From germline, CDR1 is MDHEN and CDR2 SYDVKM. The CDR3: CASRLSNQPQHF. The CDR3 nucleotides are TGTGCCAGCAGACTTAGCAATCAGCCCCAGCATTTT. Full variable domain (rest looked up from reference TRBV28 and TRBJ1-5): DVKVTQSSRYLVKRTGEKVFLECVQDMDHENMFWYRQDPGLGLRLIYFSYDVKMKEKGDIPEGYSVSREKKERFSLILESASTNQTSMYLCASRLSNQPQHFGDGTRLSIL.